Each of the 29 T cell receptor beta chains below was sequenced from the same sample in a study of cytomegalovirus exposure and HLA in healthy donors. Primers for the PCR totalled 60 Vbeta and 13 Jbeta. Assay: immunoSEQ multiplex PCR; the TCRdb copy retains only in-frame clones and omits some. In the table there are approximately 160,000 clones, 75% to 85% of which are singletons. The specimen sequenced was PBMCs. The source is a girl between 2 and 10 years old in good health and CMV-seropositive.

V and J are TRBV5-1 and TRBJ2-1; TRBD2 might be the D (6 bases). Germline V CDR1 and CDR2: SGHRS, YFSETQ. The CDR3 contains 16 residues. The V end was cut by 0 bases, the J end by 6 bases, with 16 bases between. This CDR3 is CASSLARAGSGNEQFF. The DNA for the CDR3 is TGCGCCAGCAGCTTGGCGAGGGCGGGAAGTGGCAATGAGCAGTTCTTC.

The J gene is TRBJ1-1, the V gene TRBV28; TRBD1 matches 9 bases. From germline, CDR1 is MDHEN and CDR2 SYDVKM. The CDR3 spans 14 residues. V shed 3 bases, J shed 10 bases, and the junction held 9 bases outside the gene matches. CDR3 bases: TGTGCCAGCAGTTTCAGAGGACAGGGGATAGTAGCTTTCTTT. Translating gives CASSFRGQGIVAFF.

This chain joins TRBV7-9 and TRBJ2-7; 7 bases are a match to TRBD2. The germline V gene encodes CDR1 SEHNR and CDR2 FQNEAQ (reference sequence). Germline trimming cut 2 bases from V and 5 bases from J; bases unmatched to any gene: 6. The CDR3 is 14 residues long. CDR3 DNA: TGTGCCAGCAGCTTAACGACGGGAGGCAACGAGCAGTACTTC. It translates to CASSLTTGGNEQYF. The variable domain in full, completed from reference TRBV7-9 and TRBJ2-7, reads DTGVSQNPRHKITKRGQNVTFRCDPISEHNRLYWYRQTLGQGPEFLTYFQNEAQLEKSRLLSDRFSAERPKGSFSTLEIQRTEQGDSAMYLCASSLTTGGNEQYFGPGTRLTVT.

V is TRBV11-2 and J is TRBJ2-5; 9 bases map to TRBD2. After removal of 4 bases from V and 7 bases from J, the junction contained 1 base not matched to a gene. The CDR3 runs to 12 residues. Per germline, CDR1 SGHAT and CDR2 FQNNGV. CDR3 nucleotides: TGTGCCAGCAGCTATAGCGGGGGGACCCAGTACTTC. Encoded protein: CASSYSGGTQYF.

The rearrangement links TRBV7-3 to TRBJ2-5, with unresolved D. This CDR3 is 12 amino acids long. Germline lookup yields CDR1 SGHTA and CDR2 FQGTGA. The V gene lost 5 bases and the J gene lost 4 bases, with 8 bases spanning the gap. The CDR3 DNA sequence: TGTGCCAGCAGCCAGAAAGTAGAGACCCAGTACTTC. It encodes CASSQKVETQYF.

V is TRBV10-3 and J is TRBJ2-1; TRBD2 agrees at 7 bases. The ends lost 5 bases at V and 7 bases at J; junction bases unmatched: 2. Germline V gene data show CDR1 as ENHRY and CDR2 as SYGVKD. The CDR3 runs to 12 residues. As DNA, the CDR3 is TGTGCCATCAGTAGCGGGACGAATGAGCAGTTCTTC. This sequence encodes CAISSGTNEQFF.

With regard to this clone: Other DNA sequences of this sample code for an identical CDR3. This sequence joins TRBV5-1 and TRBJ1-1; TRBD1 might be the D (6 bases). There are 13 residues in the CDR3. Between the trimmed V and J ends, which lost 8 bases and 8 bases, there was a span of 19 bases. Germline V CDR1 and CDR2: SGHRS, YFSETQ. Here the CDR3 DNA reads TGCGCCAGTAGATTACAGGGAAACGGAGAAGCTTTCTTT. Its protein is CASRLQGNGEAFF.

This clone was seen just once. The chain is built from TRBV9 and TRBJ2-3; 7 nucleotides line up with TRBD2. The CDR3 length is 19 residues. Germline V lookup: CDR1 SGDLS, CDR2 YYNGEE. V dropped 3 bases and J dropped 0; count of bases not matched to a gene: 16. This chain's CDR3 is CASSGNPAGTLISTDTQYF. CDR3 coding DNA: TGTGCCAGCAGCGGGAATCCAGCGGGGACCCTAATTAGCACAGATACGCAGTATTTT.

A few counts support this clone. CDR3 DNA: TGTGCCAGCAGTGAACGGAGGGGGCGAACCTACGAGCAGTACTTC. Amino acid sequence: CASSERRGRTYEQYF. The V call is TRBV28, the J call TRBJ2-7; a weak D match, TRBD1 (7 bases). The germline gives CDR1 MDHEN, CDR2 SYDVKM. V gave up 5 bases and J gave up 2 bases, with 16 bases separating them. The CDR3 length is 15 residues. The variable domain in full, with the rest retrieved from reference TRBV28 and TRBJ2-7, is DVKVTQSSRYLVKRTGEKVFLECVQDMDHENMFWYRQDPGLGLRLIYFSYDVKMKEKGDIPEGYSVSREKKERFSLILESASTNQTSMYLCASSERRGRTYEQYFGPGTRLTVT.

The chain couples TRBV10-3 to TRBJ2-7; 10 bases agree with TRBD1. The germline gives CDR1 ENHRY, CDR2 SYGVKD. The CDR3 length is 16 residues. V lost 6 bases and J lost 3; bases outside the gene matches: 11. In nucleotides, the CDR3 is TGTGCCATCAGAGGAGATCATGGACAGGGGGGCTACGAGCAGTACTTC. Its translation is CAIRGDHGQGGYEQYF.

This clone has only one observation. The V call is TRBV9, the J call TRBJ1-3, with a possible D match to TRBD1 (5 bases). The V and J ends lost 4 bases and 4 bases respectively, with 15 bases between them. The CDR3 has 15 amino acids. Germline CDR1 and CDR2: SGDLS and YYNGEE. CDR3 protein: CASSLSVQEGNTIYF. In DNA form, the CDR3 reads TGTGCCAGCAGCCTATCGGTACAGGAAGGAAACACCATATATTTT.

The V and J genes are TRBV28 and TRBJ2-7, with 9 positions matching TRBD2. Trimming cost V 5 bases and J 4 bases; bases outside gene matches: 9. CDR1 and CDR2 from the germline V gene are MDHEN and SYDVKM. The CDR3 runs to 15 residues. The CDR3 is CASSRGDSGSYEQYF. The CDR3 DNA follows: TGTGCCAGCAGTCGAGGGGATAGCGGGAGTTACGAGCAGTACTTC.

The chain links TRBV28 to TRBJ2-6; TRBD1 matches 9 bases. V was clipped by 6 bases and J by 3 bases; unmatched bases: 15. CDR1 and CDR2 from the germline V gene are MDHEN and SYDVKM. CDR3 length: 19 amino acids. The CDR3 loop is CASSFPFGQGRGGANVLTF. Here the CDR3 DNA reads TGTGCCAGCAGCTTTCCTTTCGGACAGGGGAGGGGTGGGGCCAACGTCCTGACTTTC.

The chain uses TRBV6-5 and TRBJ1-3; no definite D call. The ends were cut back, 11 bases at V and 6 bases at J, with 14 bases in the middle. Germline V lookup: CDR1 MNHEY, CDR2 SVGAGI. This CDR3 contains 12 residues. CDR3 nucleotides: TGTGCCGTAGTAAACCACGCAAACACCATATATTTT. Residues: CAVVNHANTIYF.

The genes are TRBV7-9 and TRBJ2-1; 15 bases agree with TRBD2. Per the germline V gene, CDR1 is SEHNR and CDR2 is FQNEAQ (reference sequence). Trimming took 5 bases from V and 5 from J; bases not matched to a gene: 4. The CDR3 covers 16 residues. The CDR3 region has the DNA TGTGCCAGCAGCCGTAGGACTAGCGGGAGGGACAATGAGCAGTTCTTC. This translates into CASSRRTSGRDNEQFF.

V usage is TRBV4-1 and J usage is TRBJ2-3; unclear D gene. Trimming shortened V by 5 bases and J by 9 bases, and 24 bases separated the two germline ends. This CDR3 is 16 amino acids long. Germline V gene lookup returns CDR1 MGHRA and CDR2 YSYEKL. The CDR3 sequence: CASSATRLPTKYTQYF. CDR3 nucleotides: TGCGCCAGCAGCGCAACGCGGCTTCCAACAAAGTACACGCAGTATTTT.

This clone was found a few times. The CDR3 here is CASSFDPLSRDEQFF. CDR3 DNA sequence: TGTGCCAGCAGCTTTGATCCACTAAGCAGGGATGAGCAGTTCTTC. The J gene is TRBJ2-1, the V gene TRBV5-6; D perhaps matches TRBD1 (5 bases). CDR3 size: 15 residues. V was trimmed by 2 bases and J by 8 bases, leaving 17 bases between them. Germline V gene sequence: CDR1 SGHDT, CDR2 YYEEEE. Variable domain in full (rest from reference TRBV5-6 and TRBJ2-1): DAGVTQSPTHLIKTRGQQVTLRCSPKSGHDTVSWYQQALGQGPQFIFQYYEEEERQRGNFPDRFSGHQFPNYSSELNVNALLLGDSALYLCASSFDPLSRDEQFFGPGTRLTVL.

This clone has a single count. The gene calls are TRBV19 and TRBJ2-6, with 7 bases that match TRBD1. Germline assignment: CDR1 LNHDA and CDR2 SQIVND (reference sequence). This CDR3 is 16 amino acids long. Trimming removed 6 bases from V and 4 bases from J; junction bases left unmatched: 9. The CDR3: CASRRQGRAGANVLTF. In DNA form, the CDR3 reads TGTGCCAGTAGAAGACAGGGCCGGGCGGGGGCCAACGTCCTGACTTTC.

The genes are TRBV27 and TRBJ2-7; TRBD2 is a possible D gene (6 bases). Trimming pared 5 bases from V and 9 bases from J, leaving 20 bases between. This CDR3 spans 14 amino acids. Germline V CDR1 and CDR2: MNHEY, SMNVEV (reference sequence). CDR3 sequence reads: CASSQGGPIRGQYF. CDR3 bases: TGTGCCAGCAGTCAGGGAGGCCCAATACGTGGGCAGTACTTC.

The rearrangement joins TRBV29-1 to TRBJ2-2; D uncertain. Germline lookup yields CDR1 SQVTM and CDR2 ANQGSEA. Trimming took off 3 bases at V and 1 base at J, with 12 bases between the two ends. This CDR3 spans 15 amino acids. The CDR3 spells CSVEAGARNTGELFF. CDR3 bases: TGCAGCGTTGAGGCCGGAGCTAGGAACACCGGGGAGCTGTTTTTT.

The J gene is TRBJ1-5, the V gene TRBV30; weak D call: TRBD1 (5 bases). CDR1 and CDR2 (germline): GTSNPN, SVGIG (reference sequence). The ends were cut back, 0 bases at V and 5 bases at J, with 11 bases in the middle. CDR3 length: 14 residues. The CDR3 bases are TGTGCCTGGAGTGTTTCAGGGTGGGATCAGCCCCAGCATTTT. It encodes CAWSVSGWDQPQHF.

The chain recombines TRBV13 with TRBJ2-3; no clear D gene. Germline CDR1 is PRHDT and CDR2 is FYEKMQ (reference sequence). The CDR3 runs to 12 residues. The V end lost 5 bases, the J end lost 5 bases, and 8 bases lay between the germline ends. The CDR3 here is CASSPYLDTQYF. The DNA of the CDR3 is TGTGCCAGCAGCCCGTACTTAGATACGCAGTATTTT.

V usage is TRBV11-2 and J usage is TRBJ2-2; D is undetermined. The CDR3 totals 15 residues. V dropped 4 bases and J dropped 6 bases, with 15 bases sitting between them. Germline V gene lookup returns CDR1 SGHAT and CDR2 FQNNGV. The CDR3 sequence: CASSYRRPPAGELFF. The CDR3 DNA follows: TGTGCCAGCAGCTATCGGCGGCCTCCCGCCGGGGAGCTGTTTTTT. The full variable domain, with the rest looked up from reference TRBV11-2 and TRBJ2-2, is EAGVAQSPRYKIIEKRQSVAFWCNPISGHATLYWYQQILGQGPKLLIQFQNNGVVDDSQLPKDRFSAERLKGVDSTLKIQPAKLEDSAVYLCASSYRRPPAGELFFGEGSRLTVL.

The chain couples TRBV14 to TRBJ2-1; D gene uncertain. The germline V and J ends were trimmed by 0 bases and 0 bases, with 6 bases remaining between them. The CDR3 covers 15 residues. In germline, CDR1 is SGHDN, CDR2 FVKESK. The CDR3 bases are TGTGCCAGCAGCCAAGATCGGAGCTCCTACAATGAGCAGTTCTTC. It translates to CASSQDRSSYNEQFF. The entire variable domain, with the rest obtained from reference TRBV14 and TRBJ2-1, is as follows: EAGVTQFPSHSVIEKGQTVTLRCDPISGHDNLYWYRRVMGKEIKFLLHFVKESKQDESGMPNNRFLAERTGGTYSTLKVQPAELEDSGVYFCASSQDRSSYNEQFFGPGTRLTVL.

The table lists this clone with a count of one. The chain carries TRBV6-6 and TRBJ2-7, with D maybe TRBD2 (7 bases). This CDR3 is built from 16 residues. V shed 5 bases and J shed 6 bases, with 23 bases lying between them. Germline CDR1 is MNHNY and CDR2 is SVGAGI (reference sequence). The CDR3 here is CASSPFPRGRLGEQYF. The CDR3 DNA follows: TGTGCCAGCAGTCCTTTCCCGCGGGGGCGTTTAGGCGAGCAGTACTTC.

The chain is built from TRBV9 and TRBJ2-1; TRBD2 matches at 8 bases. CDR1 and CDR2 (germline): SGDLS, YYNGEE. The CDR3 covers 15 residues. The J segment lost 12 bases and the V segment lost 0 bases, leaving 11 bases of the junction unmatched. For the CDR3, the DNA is TGTGCCAGCAGCGTAGAGACGGGAGGGCCTTCCAGGCAGTTCTTC. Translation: CASSVETGGPSRQFF.

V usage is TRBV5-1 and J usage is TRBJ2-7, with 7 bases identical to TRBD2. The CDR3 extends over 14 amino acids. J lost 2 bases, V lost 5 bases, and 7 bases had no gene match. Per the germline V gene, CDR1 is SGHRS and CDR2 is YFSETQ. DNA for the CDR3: TGCGCCAGCAGGGGAAAGGGAGGGCCCTACGAGCAGTACTTC. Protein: CASRGKGGPYEQYF.

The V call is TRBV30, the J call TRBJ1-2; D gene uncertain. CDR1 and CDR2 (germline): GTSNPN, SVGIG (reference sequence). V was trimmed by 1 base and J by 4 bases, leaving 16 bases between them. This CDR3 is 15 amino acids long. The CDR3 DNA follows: TGTGCCTGGAGTGACCCGGGTTATAGAGGCTATGGCTACACCTTC. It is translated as CAWSDPGYRGYGYTF. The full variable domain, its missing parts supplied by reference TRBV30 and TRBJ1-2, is SQTIHQWPATLVQPVGSPLSLECTVEGTSNPNLYWYRQAAGRGLQLLFYSVGIGQISSEVPQNLSASRPQDRQFILSSKKLLLSDSGFYLCAWSDPGYRGYGYTFGSGTRLTVV.

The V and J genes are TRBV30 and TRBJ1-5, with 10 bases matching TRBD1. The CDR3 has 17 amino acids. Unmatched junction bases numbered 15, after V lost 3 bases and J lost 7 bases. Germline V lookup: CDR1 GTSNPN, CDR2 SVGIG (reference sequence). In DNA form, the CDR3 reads TGTGCCTGGAGCCCCCAGACAGGGGGCGTTTGGGGGCAGCCCCAGCATTTT. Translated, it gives CAWSPQTGGVWGQPQHF. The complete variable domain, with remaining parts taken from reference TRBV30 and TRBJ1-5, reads SQTIHQWPATLVQPVGSPLSLECTVEGTSNPNLYWYRQAAGRGLQLLFYSVGIGQISSEVPQNLSASRPQDRQFILSSKKLLLSDSGFYLCAWSPQTGGVWGQPQHFGDGTRLSIL.